This paragraph covers one TCR beta chain sequence. Its specificity is not known. Germline assignment: CDR1 LGHNA and CDR2 YSLEER. V gave up 4 bases and J gave up 8 bases, with 12 bases separating them. The CDR3 runs to 13 residues. The sample belongs to a study of beta chain features in type 1 diabetes. Across the whole study: Healthy donors and patients showed comparable age, gender and cell yields. All samples combined gave about 100 million sorted cells for examination.

Study results and caveats: Over-representation of high TCR-expressing cells was a possible consequence of cDNA sequencing. Type 1 diabetes patients had VDJ junctions that carried fewer insertions and more deletions.

The sequenced template was cDNA made from the entire isolated RNA. Only in-frame clones appear in the TCRdb table, and some are missing; sequencing was by immunoSEQ multiplex PCR. Of 350,000 to 450,000 clones listed, over 12% were seen once; the top ten hold under 0.02%. The receptor's source is a woman aged 18-30 years in good health. The genes are TRBV4-3 and TRBJ2-4, with D perhaps TRBD1 (6 bases). Source material: naive CD4+ T cells from blood. In nucleotides, the CDR3 is TGCGCCAGCAGCCCAGGGGTAGAGGACATTCAGTACTTC. As protein: CASSPGVEDIQYF.